Detailed here is one TCR beta chain. This CDR3 spans 13 amino acids. V shed 3 bases and J shed 5 bases, with 11 bases lying between them. Germline V gives CDR1 SGHTA, CDR2 FQGNSA. The record originates from a study of shared clonotypes between healthy human individuals. Deep-level assay runs were performed. TCRdb's copy holds only in-frame clones and misses some; the assay was immunoSEQ multiplex PCR. The table lists around 1.9 million clones, roughly 91% of them singletons. Naive-designated CD8 cells lacked CD45RO, were positively enriched for CCR7, and omitted terminally differentiated effector memory CD45RA+ cells.

J is TRBJ2-7 and V is TRBV7-2; perhaps TRBD2 as D (6 bases). Sequencing input: naive CD8+ T cells from PBMCs. The TCR was taken from a man between 18 and 35 years old in good health. Some clones in this sample may be carry-over from other donors' samples. The CDR3, as DNA: TGTGCCAGCAGCTTCGGGGGTCGCGACGAGCAGTACTTC. Translated: CASSFGGRDEQYF.